These 5 T cell receptor beta chains were all obtained from the same sample, sequenced in a study of OX40 agonist ivuxolimab in advanced cancers. The method was immunoSEQ multiplex PCR; TCRdb's version includes in-frame clones alone and lacks a portion of them. The repertoire has about 12,000 clones, roughly two thirds of them found once; the top ten carry under 30%. The source material was CD4+ or CD8+ T cells sorted from blood, sampled in a trial of the OX40 agonist ivuxolimab. These receptors came from an adult with an advanced solid tumor such as melanoma, head and neck, liver or kidney cancer.

V is TRBV2 and J is TRBJ1-2; the match to TRBD1 covers 7 bases. Unmatched junction bases numbered 7, after V lost 5 bases and J lost 4 bases. CDR1 is SNHLY and CDR2 is FYNNEI in the germline V gene. This CDR3 contains 14 residues. This chain's CDR3 is CASSQNRGGYGYTF. CDR3 bases: TGTGCCAGCAGTCAAAACAGGGGTGGCTATGGCTACACCTTC.

J is TRBJ2-7 and V is TRBV28; weak D call: TRBD2 (7 bases). The CDR3 extends over 15 amino acids. Germline-derived CDR1 and CDR2 are MDHEN and SYDVKM. Trimming removed 0 bases from V and 6 bases from J, with 15 bases in between. The DNA for the CDR3 is TGTGCCAGCAGTTTATGCAAAGGGGGGGGATGCGAGCAGTACTTC. As protein: CASSLCKGGGCEQYF. Combining the CDR3 with reference TRBV28 and TRBJ2-7 gives the whole variable domain DVKVTQSSRYLVKRTGEKVFLECVQDMDHENMFWYRQDPGLGLRLIYFSYDVKMKEKGDIPEGYSVSREKKERFSLILESASTNQTSMYLCASSLCKGGGCEQYFGPGTRLTVT.

V gene TRBV5-4 combines with J gene TRBJ1-1; 7 bases map to TRBD1. The trim removed 4 bases at V and 3 bases at J, leaving 3 bases unmatched. The CDR3 totals 13 residues. The germline V gene encodes CDR1 SGHNT and CDR2 YYREEE (reference sequence). CDR3 DNA: TGTGCCAGCAGCGCCGGACAGGACACTGAAGCTTTCTTT. Protein sequence: CASSAGQDTEAFF.

The rearrangement links TRBV28 to TRBJ2-7; TRBD1 agrees at 12 bases. Trimming took 6 bases from V and 5 from J; bases not matched to a gene: 5. CDR1 MDHEN and CDR2 SYDVKM come from the germline V gene. CDR3 length: 14 amino acids. The CDR3: CASRQGTGGDEQYF. CDR3 nucleotides: TGTGCCAGCAGACAAGGGACAGGGGGCGACGAGCAGTACTTC.

This clone turned up a few times. The V call is TRBV11-3, the J call TRBJ1-6; D is unclear. V was shortened by 4 bases and J by 0 bases, with 7 bases between the two germline ends. The CDR3 sequence is 15 residues long. Germline CDR1 reads SGHNT; CDR2 reads YENEEA. Written as DNA, the CDR3 is TGTGCCAGCAGCTCGAGGAGCTCCTATAATTCACCCCTCCACTTT. It is translated as CASSSRSSYNSPLHF.